The 20 T cell receptor beta chains below come from one sample, sequenced in a study of T cells expressing NK-cell markers. TCRdb re-called the 5' RACE reads, yielding one record per CDR3 amino acid sequence without DNA. The sample spans about 450,000 distinct CDR3 sequences; the ten largest clones claim less than 7.5%. The sample comprised blood T cells: a sorted CD56 or NKG2C T cell subset, CD4+ or CD8+ T cells, or bulk PBMC T cells (not recorded which). These receptors were collected from a woman between 18 and 69 years old in good health.

The chain uses TRBV6-1 and TRBJ2-5; TCRdb returns TRBD1, unconfirmable since there is no DNA. Per the germline V gene, CDR1 is MNHNS and CDR2 is SASEGT. CDR3 length equals 15 residues. The CDR3 here is CASSELKFTPGTQYF.

V and J are TRBV5-5 and TRBJ1-5; the TRBD1 assignment by TCRdb is unverifiable without DNA. This CDR3 is built from 16 residues. Germline V gene data show CDR1 as SGHKS and CDR2 as YYEKEE (reference sequence). This CDR3 is CASSRDRANSNQPQHF. Full variable domain (remainder filled in from reference TRBV5-5 and TRBJ1-5): DAGVTQSPTHLIKTRGQQVTLRCSPISGHKSVSWYQQVLGQGPQFIFQYYEKEERGRGNFPDRFSARQFPNYSSELNVNALLLGDSALYLCASSRDRANSNQPQHFGDGTRLSIL.

J is TRBJ2-4 and V is TRBV7-9; TCRdb selects TRBD1, and the lack of DNA leaves this call unchecked. The CDR3 consists of 17 residues. Germline V gives CDR1 SEHNR, CDR2 FQNEAQ (reference sequence). This chain's CDR3 is CASSLDGGGMAKNIQYF.

The CDR3 reads CASSSTGVGNQPQHF. V is TRBV7-9 and J is TRBJ1-5; TCRdb designates TRBD1, a call that cannot be tested without DNA. This CDR3 is 15 amino acids long. The germline V gene encodes CDR1 SEHNR and CDR2 FQNEAQ (reference sequence).

The gene calls are TRBV12-3 or TRBV12-4 and TRBJ1-2. The CDR3 sequence is 15 residues long. CDR3 sequence: CASRAGGESNYGYTF.

The chain couples TRBV5-1 to TRBJ1-1. The CDR3 length is 15 residues. CDR1 is SGHRS, CDR2 YFSETQ, per germline. This CDR3 is CASSLIPNKNTEAFF.

The V gene is TRBV12-3 or TRBV12-4, the J gene TRBJ1-2; with no DNA, the TCRdb D assignment of TRBD1 cannot be verified. This CDR3 has 12 residues. CDR3 amino acids: CASSLYGAGYTF.

This chain joins TRBV5-4 and TRBJ2-1. This CDR3 region has 14 residues. Germline-derived CDR1 and CDR2 are SGHNT and YYREEE (reference sequence). The CDR3 protein is CASSLAASINEQFF.

CDR3 loop: CASSLKPEGEKLFF. The V and J genes are TRBV7-6 and TRBJ1-4. CDR3 length: 14 residues. The germline V gene has CDR1 SGHVS and CDR2 FNYEAQ.

The chain employs TRBV5-1 and TRBJ2-1; TCRdb proposes TRBD1, but this gene call is untestable without DNA. In germline, CDR1 is SGHRS, CDR2 YFSETQ. The CDR3 is 14 residues long. The CDR3 loop is CASSLWWGDNEQFF.

The chain couples TRBV5-4 to TRBJ2-1; the TRBD2 assignment by TCRdb is unverifiable without DNA. The germline gives CDR1 SGHNT, CDR2 YYREEE (reference sequence). The CDR3 has 16 amino acids. CDR3 residues: CASSSPAGEGYNEQFF.

The CDR3 spells CASSLGQGAKTQYF. The J gene is TRBJ2-5, the V gene TRBV12-3 or TRBV12-4; the D call from TCRdb, TRBD1, cannot be confirmed without DNA. This CDR3 comprises 14 residues.

V gene TRBV7-2 combines with J gene TRBJ2-6; TCRdb picks TRBD1, but there is no DNA to check that call. Looked up from germline, CDR1 is SGHTA and CDR2 is FQGNSA. The CDR3 loop spans 16 amino acids. CDR3 sequence reads: CASSLSRGQGANVLTF.

The genes are TRBV27 and TRBJ1-1; TCRdb indicates TRBD1, and absent DNA this call remains unverified. The CDR3 has 14 residues. In germline, CDR1 is MNHEY, CDR2 SMNVEV (reference sequence). This CDR3 reads CASSGRTGNTEAFF.

This chain uses TRBV10-3 with TRBJ2-1; TCRdb's D call, TRBD2, is unchecked because there is no DNA. Germline V gene sequence: CDR1 ENHRY, CDR2 SYGVKD. The CDR3 is 14 residues long. The CDR3 loop reads CAISTTGETHEQFF.

J is TRBJ2-7 and V is TRBV20-1; the D call from TCRdb, TRBD2, cannot be confirmed without DNA. Germline V gene data show CDR1 as DFQATT and CDR2 as SNEGSKA (reference sequence). The CDR3 length is 16 residues. The CDR3 spells CSAGSGAGPSFYEQYF.

The rearrangement uses TRBV4-3 and TRBJ2-7. The CDR3 contains 14 residues. Germline CDR1 reads LGHNA; CDR2 reads YSLEER. The CDR3 is CASSQHNKDYEQYF.

The chain combines TRBV9 with TRBJ2-2; the D call from TCRdb, TRBD2, cannot be confirmed without DNA. This CDR3 is built from 15 residues. Germline CDR1 SGDLS, CDR2 YYNGEE. The CDR3 here is CASSASGGYTGELFF.

The V gene is TRBV29-1, the J gene TRBJ2-7. The CDR3 is 11 residues long. CDR1 SQVTM and CDR2 ANQGSEA come from the germline V gene. CDR3 region: CSVRQVHEQYF.

This chain connects TRBV29-1 to TRBJ1-2; TCRdb names TRBD1, which stays unverified in the absence of DNA. Per the germline V gene, CDR1 is SQVTM and CDR2 is ANQGSEA. This CDR3 has 15 amino acids. CDR3 sequence reads: CSVELRRGVGYGYTF.